This TCR beta chain was obtained from a study of cytomegalovirus exposure and HLA in healthy donors. Overall study: The roughly 670 first-cohort repertoires and the 95 to 150 validation repertoires shared the same platform, a later analysis reported. Study results and limitations: TCR beta chains numbering under 200 were designated cytomegalovirus-associated.

The donors were members of the validation cohort comprising over 100 subjects, separate from the roughly 700-subject first cohort. Of note for this clone: Its matching antigen is unknown.

Libraries were prepared by immunoSEQ multiplex PCR; TCRdb keeps only in-frame clonotypes and omits some of them. This table holds over 150,000 clones, around 84% found once. Germline CDR1 is SEHNR and CDR2 is FQNEAQ (reference sequence). J was trimmed by 0 bases and V by 5 bases; bases with no gene match: 13. This CDR3 spans 18 amino acids. This clonotype originated in a human donor in good health. V and J are TRBV7-9 and TRBJ2-7; 10 nucleotides agree with TRBD1. Sequencing was done on a sample of PBMCs. The CDR3 DNA follows: TGTGCCAGCAGCGGAACCGGGACAGGGGCCAGGGGCTCCTACGAGCAGTACTTC. Encoded protein: CASSGTGTGARGSYEQYF. Supplemented by reference TRBV7-9 and TRBJ2-7, the full variable domain reads DTGVSQNPRHKITKRGQNVTFRCDPISEHNRLYWYRQTLGQGPEFLTYFQNEAQLEKSRLLSDRFSAERPKGSFSTLEIQRTEQGDSAMYLCASSGTGTGARGSYEQYFGPGTRLTVT.